The clone carrying this T cell receptor (beta chain) turned up a few times. In the original workflow: By means of reference gene primer amplification, nucleated cell counts were estimated. Here immunoSEQ multiplex PCR was the method, and the copy in TCRdb shows in-frame clones only, minus some. The V and J calls and clone size were taken over from that table, and D and trimming were inferred from the DNA. The sample carries some 190,000 clones, approximately 85% recorded once. This CDR3 spans 15 amino acids. CDR1 is MDHEN, CDR2 SYDVKM, per germline. The ends were cut back, 10 bases at V and 4 bases at J, with 22 bases in the middle. This sample is drawn from a study of blood T cell repertoires in COVID-19. About the study: Sample material is recorded as cDNA or gDNA derived from T cells, B-cell-depleted T cells, or PBMCs.

The J gene is TRBJ1-2, the V gene TRBV28, with D perhaps matching TRBD1 (5 bases). Sequenced input: peripheral blood. This TCR came from a man in his sixties with acute or convalescent COVID-19. The CDR3 loop reads CAIPTRTTKGYGYTF. The CDR3 DNA reads TGTGCCATCCCCACTCGGACAACAAAAGGCTATGGCTACACCTTC.